This T cell receptor (beta chain) was sequenced during a study of cytomegalovirus exposure and HLA in healthy donors. Study-wide results and limits: An analysis was carried out later, and it reportedly showed fewer N-insertions in an Asian-associated ancestry cluster than the 666-donor mean.

Researchers ran the PCR with 60 Vbeta and 13 Jbeta primers. Sequencing used immunoSEQ multiplex PCR; TCRdb keeps in-frame clones, though not all of them. Among 200,000 to 250,000 clones, almost 85% were seen once, and the ten largest hold roughly 0.58%. Comment on this clone: Its antigen is not identified.

This CDR3 region has 12 residues. Germline V gene sequence: CDR1 SGDLS, CDR2 YYNGEE. V lost 4 bases and J 2 bases, leaving 7 bases between the germline ends. V is TRBV9 and J is TRBJ2-7, with a tentative D call TRBD1 (6 bases). The receptor was isolated from a woman in her thirties or forties in good health and CMV-seronegative. The sequenced material came from PBMCs. CDR3 loop: CASSPGAYEQYF. The CDR3 nucleotides are TGTGCCAGCAGCCCAGGGGCCTACGAGCAGTACTTC.